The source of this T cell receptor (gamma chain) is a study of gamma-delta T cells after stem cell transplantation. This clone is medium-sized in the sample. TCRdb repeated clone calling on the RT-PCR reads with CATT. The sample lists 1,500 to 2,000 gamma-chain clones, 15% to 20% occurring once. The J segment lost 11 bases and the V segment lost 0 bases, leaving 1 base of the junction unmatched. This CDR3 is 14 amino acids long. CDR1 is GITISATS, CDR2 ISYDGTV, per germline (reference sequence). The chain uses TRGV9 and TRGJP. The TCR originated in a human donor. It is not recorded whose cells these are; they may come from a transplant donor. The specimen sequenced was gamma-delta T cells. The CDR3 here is CALWEVLGKKIKVF. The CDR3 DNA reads TGTGCCTTGTGGGAGGTGCTGGGCAAAAAAATCAAGGTATTT.